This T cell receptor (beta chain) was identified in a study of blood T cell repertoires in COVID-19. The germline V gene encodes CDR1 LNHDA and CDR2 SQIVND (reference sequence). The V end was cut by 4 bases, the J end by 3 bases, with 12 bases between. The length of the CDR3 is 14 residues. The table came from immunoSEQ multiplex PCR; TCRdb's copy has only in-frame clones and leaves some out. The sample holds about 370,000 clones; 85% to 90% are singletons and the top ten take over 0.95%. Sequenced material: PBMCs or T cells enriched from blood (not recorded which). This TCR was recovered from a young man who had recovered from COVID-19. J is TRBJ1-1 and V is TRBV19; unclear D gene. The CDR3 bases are TGTGCCAGTAGTAAGACGGGTGCGGACACTGAAGCTTTCTTT. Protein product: CASSKTGADTEAFF.